This T cell receptor beta chain was found in a study of response to subunit inactivated influenza vaccine. The CDR3 is made up of 15 amino acids. CDR1 and CDR2 (germline): LGHNA, YSLEER. V shed 0 bases and J 4 bases; nucleotides not matched to a gene: 5. Each CDR3 protein is one row after TCRdb ran MiXCR on the RT-PCR reads. Seen here are roughly 700,000 distinct CDR3 sequences, roughly 14% observed once, and the top ten hold less than 9%. There are a few counts of this clonotype. The sequencing used PBMCs from blood, collected approximately 15 days before vaccination. The J gene is TRBJ2-7, the V gene TRBV4-3; 8 positions match TRBD1. This TCR was sampled from a man aged 50 to 60 who received an inactivated influenza vaccine. In DNA form, the CDR3 reads TGCGCCAGCAGCCAAGAGGGGACAGGTCCTTACGAGCAGTACTTC. It translates to CASSQEGTGPYEQYF.